The 6 T cell receptor beta chains below were found in one sample sequenced in a study of blood T cell repertoires in COVID-19. This table comes from immunoSEQ multiplex PCR, and its TCRdb copy is limited to in-frame clones, with some not included. The sample records 100,000 to 150,000 clones, roughly 72% being singletons. Sequencing was done on a sample of peripheral blood. The source of these receptors is a man aged 55 to 70 with acute or convalescent COVID-19.

Only one count was recorded for this clone. The chain has TRBV6-1 and TRBJ2-7; TRBD2 aligns across 8 bases. Germline CDR1 and CDR2: MNHNS and SASEGT. J gave up 3 bases and V 4 bases, and 11 bases lay outside the gene matches. This CDR3 is built from 16 residues. Here the CDR3 reads CASSGGLAGGGYEQYF. The CDR3 DNA reads TGTGCCAGCAGTGGCGGCCTAGCGGGCGGGGGCTACGAGCAGTACTTC.

This clone occurred once. The chain has TRBV5-1 and TRBJ1-1, with 9 bases that match TRBD1. This CDR3 is built from 15 residues. V was clipped by 9 bases and J by 5 bases; unmatched bases: 14. CDR1 is SGHRS, CDR2 YFSETQ, per germline. The CDR3: CATNSGQGGHTEAFF. DNA for the CDR3: TGCGCCACCAATTCGGGACAGGGCGGGCATACTGAAGCTTTCTTT.

The chain has TRBV5-1 and TRBJ1-6; D perhaps matches TRBD1 (5 bases). From germline, CDR1 is SGHRS and CDR2 YFSETQ. V lost 4 bases to trimming and J lost 6 bases, with 14 bases between them. The CDR3 covers 15 residues. The CDR3 DNA reads TGCGCCAGCAGCCCCCTATCCCAGGGTAATTCACCCCTCCACTTT. Translating it yields CASSPLSQGNSPLHF.

The chain couples TRBV18 to TRBJ2-3, with D unclear. V lost 2 bases and J lost 1, with 7 bases in between. The germline gives CDR1 KGHSH, CDR2 LQKENI. The CDR3 loop spans 14 amino acids. The CDR3 coding sequence is TGTGCCAGCTCACCAGGGCCTGGCACAGATACGCAGTATTTT. Translation gives CASSPGPGTDTQYF.

The chain carries TRBV7-2 and TRBJ1-5; TRBD1 might be the D (6 bases). CDR1 SGHTA and CDR2 FQGNSA come from the germline V gene. Trimming cost V 5 bases and J 6 bases, with 11 bases left between them. This CDR3 spans 13 amino acids. CDR3 nucleotide sequence: TGTGCCAGCAGCCCACAGGGATTTCAGCCCCAGCATTTT. Translating gives CASSPQGFQPQHF. Complete variable domain (other parts from reference TRBV7-2 and TRBJ1-5): GAGVSQSPSNKVTEKGKDVELRCDPISGHTALYWYRQSLGQGLEFLIYFQGNSAPDKSGLPSDRFSAERTGGSVSTLTIQRTQQEDSAVYLCASSPQGFQPQHFGDGTRLSIL.

The genes are TRBV9 and TRBJ2-5; weak D call: TRBD1 (7 bases). CDR1 is SGDLS and CDR2 is YYNGEE in the germline V gene. This CDR3 spans 14 amino acids. V dropped 0 bases and J dropped 4 bases, with 10 bases sitting between them. The CDR3 loop reads CASSVEQGGETQYF. Here the CDR3 DNA reads TGTGCCAGCAGCGTAGAGCAGGGGGGAGAGACCCAGTACTTC.